This T cell receptor beta chain came from a study of cytomegalovirus exposure and HLA in healthy donors. Study context: In an early release, HLA-typed donors contributed roughly 85 million unique TCR sequences.

Germline lookup yields CDR1 MNHEY and CDR2 SMNVEV (reference sequence). CDR3 length: 14 amino acids. Trimming cost V 4 bases and J 6 bases; bases outside gene matches: 5. Primers included in the PCR were 60 Vbeta and 13 Jbeta primers. TCRdb's copy holds only in-frame clones and misses some; the assay was immunoSEQ multiplex PCR. The sample lists 200,000 or so clones; under 70% were seen once. The V and J genes are TRBV27 and TRBJ2-7; 11 positions agree with TRBD1. Sample: PBMCs. The TCR originated in a man aged 35 to 55 in good health and CMV-seropositive. The CDR3 bases are TGTGCCAGCAGTTCAGGACAGGGGGCTGGCGAGCAGTACTTC. It translates to CASSSGQGAGEQYF.